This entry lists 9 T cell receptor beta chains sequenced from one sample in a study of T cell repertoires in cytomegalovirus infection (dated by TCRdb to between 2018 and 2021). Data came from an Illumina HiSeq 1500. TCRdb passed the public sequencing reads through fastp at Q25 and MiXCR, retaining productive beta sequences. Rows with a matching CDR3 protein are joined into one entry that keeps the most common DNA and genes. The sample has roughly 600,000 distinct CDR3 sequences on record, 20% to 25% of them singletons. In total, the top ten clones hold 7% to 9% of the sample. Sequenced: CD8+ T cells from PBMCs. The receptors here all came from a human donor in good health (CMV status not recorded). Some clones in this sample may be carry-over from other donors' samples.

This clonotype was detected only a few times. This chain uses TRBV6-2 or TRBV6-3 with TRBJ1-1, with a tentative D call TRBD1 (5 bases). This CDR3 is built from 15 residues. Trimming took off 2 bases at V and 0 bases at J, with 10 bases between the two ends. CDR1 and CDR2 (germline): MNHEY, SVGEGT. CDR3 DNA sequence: TGTGCCAGCAGTTACCGGGGCCAGTTGAACACTGAAGCTTTCTTT. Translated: CASSYRGQLNTEAFF.

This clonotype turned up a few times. This chain's CDR3 is CASSQRAGGPGEQFF. The DNA of the CDR3 is TGTGCCAGCAGTCAGAGGGCGGGGGGGCCCGGTGAGCAGTTCTTC. The chain is built from TRBV6-1 and TRBJ2-1, with 9 bases matching TRBD2. Trimming cost V 5 bases and J 9 bases; bases outside gene matches: 11. Germline V gene lookup returns CDR1 MNHNS and CDR2 SASEGT. The CDR3 is made up of 15 amino acids.

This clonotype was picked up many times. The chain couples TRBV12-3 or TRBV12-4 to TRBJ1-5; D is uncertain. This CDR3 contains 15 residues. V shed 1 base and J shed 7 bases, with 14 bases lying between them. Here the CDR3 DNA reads TGTGCCAGCAGTTTAGGATCCCCTAAGGTCCAGCCCCAGCATTTT. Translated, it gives CASSLGSPKVQPQHF.

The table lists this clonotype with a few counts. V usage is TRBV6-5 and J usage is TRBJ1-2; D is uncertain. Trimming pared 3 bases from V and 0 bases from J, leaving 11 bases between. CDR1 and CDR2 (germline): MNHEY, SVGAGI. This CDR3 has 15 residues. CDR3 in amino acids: CASSYYQSANYGYTF. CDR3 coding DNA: TGTGCCAGCAGTTATTATCAGTCGGCTAACTATGGCTACACCTTC.

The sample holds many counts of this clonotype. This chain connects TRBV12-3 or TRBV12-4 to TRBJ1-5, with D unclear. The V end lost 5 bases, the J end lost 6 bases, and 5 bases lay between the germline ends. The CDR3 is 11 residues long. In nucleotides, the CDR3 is TGTGCCAGCAGTCGAGGTCAGCCCCAGCATTTT. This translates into CASSRGQPQHF.

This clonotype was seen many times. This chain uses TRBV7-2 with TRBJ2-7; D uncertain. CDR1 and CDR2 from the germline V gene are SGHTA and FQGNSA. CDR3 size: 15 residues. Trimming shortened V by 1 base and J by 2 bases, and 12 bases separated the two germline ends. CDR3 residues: CASSLVSQQAYEQYF. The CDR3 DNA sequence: TGTGCCAGCAGCTTAGTCTCTCAACAAGCCTACGAGCAGTACTTC. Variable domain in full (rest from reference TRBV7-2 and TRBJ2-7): GAGVSQSPSNKVTEKGKDVELRCDPISGHTALYWYRQSLGQGLEFLIYFQGNSAPDKSGLPSDRFSAERTGGSVSTLTIQRTQQEDSAVYLCASSLVSQQAYEQYFGPGTRLTVT.

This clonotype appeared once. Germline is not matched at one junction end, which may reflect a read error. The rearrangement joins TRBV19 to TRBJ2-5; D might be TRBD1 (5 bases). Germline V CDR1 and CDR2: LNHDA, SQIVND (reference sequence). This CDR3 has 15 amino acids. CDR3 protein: CVSSIVLNRQETQYF. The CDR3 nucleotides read TGTGTCAGTAGTATAGTTTTGAACAGGCAAGAGACCCAGTACTTC.

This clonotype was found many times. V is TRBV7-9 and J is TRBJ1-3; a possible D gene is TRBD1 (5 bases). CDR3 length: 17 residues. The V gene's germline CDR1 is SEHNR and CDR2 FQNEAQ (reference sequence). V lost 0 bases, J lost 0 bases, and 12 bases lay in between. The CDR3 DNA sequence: TGTGCCAGCAGCTTAGCGCCCGGACATCACTCTGGAAACACCATATATTTT. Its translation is CASSLAPGHHSGNTIYF.

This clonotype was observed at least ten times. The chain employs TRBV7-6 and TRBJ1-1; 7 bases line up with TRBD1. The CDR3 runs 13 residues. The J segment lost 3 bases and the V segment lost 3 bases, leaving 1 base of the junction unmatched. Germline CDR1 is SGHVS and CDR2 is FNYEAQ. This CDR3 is CASSFTGDTEAFF. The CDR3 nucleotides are TGTGCCAGCAGCTTTACAGGGGACACTGAAGCTTTCTTT.